The T cell receptor (beta chain) described here comes from a study of blood T cell repertoires in COVID-19. Study-level background: Donors in the United States, Italy and Spain gave samples during acute or convalescent COVID-19. The analysed material was cDNA or gDNA that came from T cells, B-cell-depleted T cells, or PBMCs.

As originally analysed: Amplification of reference gene primers was used by the study to estimate nucleated cell counts. TCRdb's copy holds only in-frame clones and misses some; the assay was immunoSEQ multiplex PCR. The V and J calls and clone size were taken over from that table, and D and trimming were inferred from the DNA. The table has approximately 290,000 clones, approximately 91% seen once; the top ten hold approximately 12%. V shed 8 bases and J shed 4 bases, with 14 bases lying between them. The germline gives CDR1 MDHEN, CDR2 SYDVKM. The CDR3 loop spans 13 amino acids. The sample was peripheral blood. This chain connects TRBV28 to TRBJ1-2; D not resolved. The TCR originated in a woman aged 60-75 years with acute or convalescent COVID-19. CDR3 nucleotide sequence: TGTGCCAGCTCCCAAGCCGGGTTCTATGGCTACACCTTC. It codes for CASSQAGFYGYTF.